This record concerns one T cell receptor beta chain sequence. The antigen this receptor binds is unknown. Base qualities are not provided; no much larger clone lies one nucleotide away. The cohort consisted of 650 to 850 healthy bone marrow donors. Cohort members were all nominally healthy when sampled, although unrecorded immune exposures were likely present. The donor was CMV seronegative and was included in the group of hundreds of seronegative cohort members. A peripheral blood sample was collected from each donor, and TCR beta sequencing was performed on peripheral blood mononuclear cells. The Qiagen DNeasy Blood Extraction Kit was used to extract genomic DNA from the blood cell samples. The library was built by means of the immunoSEQ multiplex PCR assay. For the multiplex PCR, a mixture combining 60 forward primers for TCR Vbeta segments and 13 reverse primers for TCR Jbeta segments was used. Amplification of the CDR3 region of rearranged TCR beta genes was performed with a multiplex PCR assay on genomic DNA. The amplified TCR beta libraries were sequenced on the Illumina HiSeq System as 87-base-pair reads. The authors processed their data as follows. A later analysis tallied roughly 76 million unique TCR beta chains across the 600 to 700 repertoires, and approximately 12 million of those chains were shared by two or more donors. A nearest-neighbor algorithm error-corrected the raw reads and collapsed the reads into unique sequences, merging closely related sequences to remove PCR and sequencing errors. To assign V, D and J gene segments, CDR3 sequences were aligned to IMGT reference sequences. Each retained sequence needed at least a six-nucleotide match to both a V gene segment and a J gene segment. Rearrangements were classified as productive when the CDR3 lacked stop codons and remained in frame with V and J, and all other rearrangements were classified as non-productive. Following IMGT convention, CDR3 was defined as the stretch from the second conserved V-encoded cysteine up to the conserved J-encoded phenylalanine. In an earlier analysis of around 540 of the donors, sequences lacking an unambiguous match to a single V gene segment were excluded. An earlier analysis of approximately 590 of the donors called V segments functional above 56.7% productive rearrangements and segregating when the between-donor standard deviation exceeded 5%. A statistical classification framework was built to diagnose cytomegalovirus status from the catalog of TCR beta chain sequences. V and J gene assignment, in a later analysis, came from comparing TCR nucleotide sequences with IMGT/GENE-DB human TR gene sequences. The TCRdist pipeline was used in a later analysis to assign CDR3 sequences and most-parsimonious VDJ recombination scenarios. In a later analysis, every TCR beta chain was defined by the combination of its CDR3 amino acid sequence and its V-gene family, and reads without a unique V-gene family were dropped. In a later analysis, 450 to 600 highly shared, low-generation-probability nucleotide sequences were removed to address suspected cross-contamination and a sequencing artifact. For each public chain, a later analysis derived a clonal expansion index from normalized ranks of inferred template counts within each repertoire. In a later analysis, generation probabilities were computed using a VDJ recombination model fitted to out-of-frame rearrangements, and the results were checked against IGoR. In a later analysis, hypergeometric tests were used to score TCR-TCR, TCR-HLA and TCR-CMV co-occurrence, with a repertoire-size bias correction applied to TCR pairs. A later analysis estimated false discovery rates by permuting HLA or CMV assignments 20 times. In a later analysis, co-occurring TCRs were grouped with DBSCAN, and TCRdist sequence similarity was added when clustering was performed within HLA-allele-positive subsets. For co-occurrence clustering, repertoires with fewer than 30,000 or more than 120,000 public chains were excluded, along with roughly five repertoires with anomalous nucleotide sharing. As stored in TCRdb, this immuneACCESS dataset retains in-frame rearrangements with V and J assigned. A fraction of the clones does not appear; measured against another copy, unresolved V genes explain less than half of the discrepancy, and the remainder lacks a known reason. For V, J and clone size, that table is used; D and trimming come from the DNA. The sample records roughly 140,000 clones, 9.4% of which are singletons. The ten biggest clones cover about 2% of the sample.

This entry is derived from a study of cytomegalovirus exposure and HLA in healthy donors (dated by TCRdb to the late 2010s). For the wider study: According to an earlier analysis of 450 to 650 of the donors, about 179 million T cells yielded over 100 million unique TCR beta sequences and more than 250 Gb of sequence data. An early release covering around 630 HLA-typed donors comprised roughly 300 gigabases of sequencing data and some 79 million unique TCR sequences. Of the roughly 400 genotyped donors, approximately 83% fell in the genetic ancestry cluster associated with self-reported Caucasian donors. The study was designed to test whether signatures of past pathogen exposure could be identified by cataloging public T cell receptors. The T cell repertoires of under 700 subjects were profiled by immunosequencing and related to cytomegalovirus serostatus. Along with the roughly 710-subject first cohort, a separate validation cohort of over 90 different subjects was used. To predict cytomegalovirus infection status, the study combined high-throughput TCR immunosequencing, statistical association of individual TCRs with disease status, and machine learning. A later analysis re-analyzed previously published TCR beta repertoires from approximately 670 donors and added high-resolution HLA genotyping to study TCR occurrence patterns. Rather than drawing on any new phenotypic data, the later analysis identified candidate immune exposures from TCR beta sequences and the way those sequences occurred across donors. An earlier analysis of 587 of the donors applied high-throughput TCR beta sequencing to assess whether each TCR beta V gene segment acted as functional or pseudogenic. Donor age, sex, ethnicity and CMV serostatus were compiled together with the repertoire data. Genome-wide SNP genotypes for about 65% of the roughly 670 donors were used in a later genetic analysis, which treated that subset as a discovery cohort. Every discovery cohort repertoire had been produced on one sequencing platform. HLA typing covered class I and class II loci at four-digit resolution. The number of donors typed differed by locus, with 629-630 for A, B, C, DRB1 and DQB1, 522 for DQA1, under 610 for DPA1, and over 400 for DPB1. Roughly 5 DR-DQ haplotypes were handled as single units for association and clustering, since linkage in the cohort was strong. Among approximately 370 genotyped donors of the cohort, an average of around 220,000 unique TCR beta nucleotide sequences was sequenced per donor, of which 15% to 20% were non-productive. What the authors observed across the whole study: An association between a missense DCLRE1C variant and V-gene and J-gene trimming of TCR beta chains was found in a later genetic analysis and replicated in an independent cohort. Strong co-occurrence of HLA alleles, especially DR and DQ, made assigning TCR associations to individual alleles difficult. In the study, 150 to 200 TCR beta chains were listed as associated with cytomegalovirus. In a later analysis, several top co-occurrence clusters were reported to appear linked to parvovirus B19, influenza, CMV and Epstein-Barr virus. Correlated functional status among segregating V segments might be attributable to linkage disequilibrium, but an unknown experimental factor could not be ruled out. In a later analysis, 16,951 TCR beta sequences were associated with specific HLA alleles at a false discovery rate of 0.05. Because some donors lacked HLA typing at each locus, the association tests relied only on the typed subset. The classifier was reported to diagnose cytomegalovirus status with high specificity and sensitivity in both the original cohort and the validation cohort. It was suggested by the authors that the approach could potentially be generalized to other disease states and immunological phenotypes. Most TCR sequences were seen in very few donors, while some public TCRs were found in many individuals. The cohort was sequenced for TCR beta chains only, and without alpha or paired-chain data the features that could be detected were limited. Some IMGT-functional V segments, including TRBV6-2 and TRBV6-3, could not be distinguished by the 87-base-pair reads and were therefore excluded. In vitro tests confirmed that a few of the cytomegalovirus-associated TCR beta chains recognize cytomegalovirus antigens. A cluster of highly shared sequence variants was judged likely to be a technical artifact of the sequencing pipeline. A further reported finding was that TCR beta sequences accurately predicted the HLA-A and HLA-B alleles for most subjects in the first cohort. In a later analysis, the rate of TCR association differed among HLA loci, with DRB1 alleles having the most associated TCRs and HLA-C alleles having the fewest. The presence/absence analyses assumed that sequencing depth was roughly uniform across donors, and that assumption may not be true. Compared with equally common non-associated chains, HLA-associated TCR beta chains in a later analysis were more clonally expanded and had lower generation probabilities. Broadly in line with IMGT annotations, most TCR beta V segments showed up in productive rearrangements about 87% or about 30% of the time in an earlier analysis of several hundred of the donors. Because counts were too low, seventeen rarely observed V segments, including chromosome 9 orphons, were left out of the earlier analysis of 587 of the donors. The only immune exposure information available for the cohort was CMV serostatus. A later genetic analysis reported fewer N-insertions in productive TCRs among donors in an Asian-associated ancestry cluster than the roughly 700-donor mean. A later analysis found that most CMV-associated TCR beta chains appeared HLA-restricted, with HLA associations seemingly driven largely by CMV exposure.

The CDR3 starts with the cysteine, ends with the phenylalanine, and has 16 residues. Here the CDR3 DNA is all that survives: 48 bases in frame from base 1. V lost 4 bases and J lost 2 bases, and the count of bases not matched to a germline gene is 5. CDR1 and CDR2 were assigned from the germline V gene as SGHRS and YFSETQ. The chain is assembled from TRBV5-1 and TRBJ2-1; 11 central bases correspond to TRBD2. The sequence came from a male donor in good health and CMV-seronegative. Sequencing was performed on PBMCs. The sequenced DNA: TGCGCCAGCAGCCCTAGCGGGAGGCCACCCTACAATGAGCAGTTCTTC. This encodes CASSPSGRPPYNEQFF.